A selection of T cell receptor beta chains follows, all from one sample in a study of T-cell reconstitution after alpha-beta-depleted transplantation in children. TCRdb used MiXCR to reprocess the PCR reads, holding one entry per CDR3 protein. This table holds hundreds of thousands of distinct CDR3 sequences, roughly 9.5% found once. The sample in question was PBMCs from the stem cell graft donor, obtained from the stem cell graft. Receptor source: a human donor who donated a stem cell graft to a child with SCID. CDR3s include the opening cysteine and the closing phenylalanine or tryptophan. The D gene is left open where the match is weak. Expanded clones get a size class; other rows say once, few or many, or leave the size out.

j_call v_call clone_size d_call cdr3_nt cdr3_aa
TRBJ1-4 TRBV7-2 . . TGTGCCAGCAGCTCTCAGCGACAGAAAAATAATGAAAAACTGTTTTTT CASSSQRQKNNEKLFF
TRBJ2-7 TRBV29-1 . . TGCAGCGTGAACACTGGATCCTCCTACGAGCAGTACTTC CSVNTGSSYEQYF
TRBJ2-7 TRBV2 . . TGTGCCAGCTCGGGCAGGGTAACGTCGGACGAGCAGTACTTC CASSGRVTSDEQYF
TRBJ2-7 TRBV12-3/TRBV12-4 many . TGTGCCAGCAGTATCTACGGATCCTACGAGCAGTACTTC CASSIYGSYEQYF
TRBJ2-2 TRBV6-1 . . TGTGCCAGCAGCGCATTAACAAACACCGGGGAGCTGTTTTTT CASSALTNTGELFF
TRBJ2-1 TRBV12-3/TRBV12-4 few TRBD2 TGTGCCAGCGAGGGCGGGGGGGCCCTCAATGAGCAGTTCTTC CASEGGGALNEQFF
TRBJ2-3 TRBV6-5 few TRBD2 TGTGCCAGCAGTTTCCAGCGGGGGAGTGCAGATACGCAGTATTTT CASSFQRGSADTQYF
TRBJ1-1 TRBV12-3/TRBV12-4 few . TGTGCCAGCAGTTTCCGCAGGTCGAACACTGAAGCTTTCTTT CASSFRRSNTEAFF
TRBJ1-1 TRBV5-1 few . TGCGCCAGCAGCTTGGGGTTCCAGACTGAAGCTTTCTTT CASSLGFQTEAFF
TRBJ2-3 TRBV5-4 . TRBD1 TGTGCCAGCAGCTTGGTTGACAGGGCTAGCACAGATACGCAGTATTTT CASSLVDRASTDTQYF
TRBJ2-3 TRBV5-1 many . TGCGCCAGCAGCTTGGGGGGCGCAGATACGCAGTATTTT CASSLGGADTQYF
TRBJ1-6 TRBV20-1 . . TGCAGTGCTAGCGGGACATCTAGCTCCTATAATTCACCCCTCCACTTT CSASGTSSSYNSPLHF
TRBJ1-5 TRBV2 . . TGTGCCAGCAGTATCCGTCAAATTGGCAATCAGCCCCAGCATTTT CASSIRQIGNQPQHF
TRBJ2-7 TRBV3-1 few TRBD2 TGTGCCAGCAATACTAGCGGGTCCTACGAGCAGTACTTC CASNTSGSYEQYF
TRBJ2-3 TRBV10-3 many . TGTGCCATCAGTGACGGTCAGTTAGGCACAGATACGCAGTATTTT CAISDGQLGTDTQYF
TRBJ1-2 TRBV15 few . TGTGCCACCAGCCCTCGGACAGACTATGGCTACACCTTC CATSPRTDYGYTF
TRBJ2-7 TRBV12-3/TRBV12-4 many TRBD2 TGTGCCAGCAGACCGATGGGACTAGCGGGGGGGCACGAGCAGTACTTC CASRPMGLAGGHEQYF
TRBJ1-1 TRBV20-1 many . TGCAGTGCTAGTTTCCGGACAGATACTGAAGCTTTCTTT CSASFRTDTEAFF
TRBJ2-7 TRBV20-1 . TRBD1 TGCAGTGCTCCCCCGACAGGGACCTACGAGCAGTACTTC CSAPPTGTYEQYF
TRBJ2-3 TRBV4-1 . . TGCGCCAGCAGCCAAGTAGCAGGGCCGTCAGCGACAGATACGCAGTATTTT CASSQVAGPSATDTQYF
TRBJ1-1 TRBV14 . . TGTGCCAGCAGCCAAGTGGGGGGCGGGACTGAAGCTTTCTTT CASSQVGGGTEAFF
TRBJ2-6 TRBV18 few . TGTGCCAGCTCACCAATGACAGTTTCTGGGGCCAACGTCCTGACTTTC CASSPMTVSGANVLTF
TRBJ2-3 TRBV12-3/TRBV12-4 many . TGTGCCAGCACAGATACGCAGTATTTT CASTDTQYF
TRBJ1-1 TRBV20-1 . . TGCAGGGCCCAACAGGGGAACACTGAAGCTTTCTTT CRAQQGNTEAFF
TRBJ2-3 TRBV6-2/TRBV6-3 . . TGTGCCAGCAGAGGGCTAGCGTCGGATACGCAGTATTTT CASRGLASDTQYF